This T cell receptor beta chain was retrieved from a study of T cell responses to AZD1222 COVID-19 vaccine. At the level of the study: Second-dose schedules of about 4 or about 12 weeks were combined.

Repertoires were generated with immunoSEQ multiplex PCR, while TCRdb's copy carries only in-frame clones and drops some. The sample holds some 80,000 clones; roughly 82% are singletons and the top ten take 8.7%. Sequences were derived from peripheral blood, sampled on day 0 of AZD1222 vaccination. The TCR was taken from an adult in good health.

The CDR3 region has the DNA TGTGCCAGCAGTTTAATGCAGGACAATGAGCAGTTCTTC. This translates into CASSLMQDNEQFF. This chain joins TRBV12-3 or TRBV12-4 and TRBJ2-1; D is unclear. The CDR3 covers 13 residues. With 2 bases removed from V and 5 bases from J, the gap between germline ends came to 7 bases.